Listed below are T cell receptor beta chains from one sample, sequenced in a study of T-cell memory formation after mild COVID-19. A single record per CDR3 protein comes from TCRdb applying MiXCR to the 5' RACE reads. The sample has approximately 410,000 distinct CDR3 sequences; less than 25% are singletons. The source material was PBMCs or a T cell subset sorted from them (not recorded which). The receptors stem from an adult woman who had mild COVID-19 (a few samples of this study predate the infection). Cell type and time point are not known. CDR3s include the opening cysteine and the closing phenylalanine or tryptophan. Fields, in order: V gene, J gene, CDR3 protein.

>TRBV4-1|TRBJ1-1
CASSSRPSGVKNTEAFF
>TRBV4-3|TRBJ2-1
CASASWGVNEQFF
>TRBV20-1|TRBJ2-5
CSARDRASGGETQYF
>TRBV24-1|TRBJ2-1
CATSAGLGSYNEQFF
>TRBV6-5|TRBJ2-4
CASRPTTSGSPKNIQYF
>TRBV7-9|TRBJ1-1
CASSLDAGPEAFF
>TRBV29-1|TRBJ1-1
CSVEGAGKEAFF
>TRBV7-9|TRBJ2-1
CASSQRQKRGFTYNEQFF
>TRBV7-2|TRBJ2-3
CASSLSGLGGPWKDTQYF
>TRBV4-3|TRBJ1-1
CASSPDGKNTEAFF
>TRBV6-1|TRBJ2-7
CASGGTGAFHEQYF
>TRBV13|TRBJ2-2
CASSFSSGELFF
>TRBV10-3|TRBJ2-1
CAISDNSYNEQFF
>TRBV2|TRBJ2-1
CASSDDRGQRSYNEQFF
>TRBV29-1|TRBJ2-1
CSVEGAGLNEQFF
>TRBV6-2/TRBV6-3|TRBJ2-7
CASSYSGGSYEQYF
>TRBV10-3|TRBJ2-7
CAISATSGGVYEQYF
>TRBV2|TRBJ2-1
CASSVEGRSNEQFF
>TRBV2|TRBJ1-2
CASSGGYTF
>TRBV9|TRBJ2-1
CASSVEPSGANEQFF
>TRBV5-1|TRBJ2-1
CASSFLGQRNNEQFF
>TRBV20-1|TRBJ2-3
CSAGPGGTDTQYF
>TRBV5-1|TRBJ1-2
CASSLTDRAFYGYTF
>TRBV2|TRBJ2-3
CASRPFTWGTDTQYF